Listed here is a single T cell receptor (beta chain). This sample is part of a study of blood T cell repertoires in COVID-19. Study-level background: The samples span acute and convalescent COVID-19 from the United States, Italy and Spain.

In the authors' methods: Quantification of nucleated cells was approximated via reference gene primer amplification. Assay: immunoSEQ multiplex PCR; the TCRdb copy retains only in-frame clones and omits some. For V, J and clone size, that table is used; D and trimming come from the DNA. The repertoire holds roughly 100,000 clones, with approximately 86% as singletons. Looked up from germline, CDR1 is SEHNR and CDR2 is FQNEAQ (reference sequence). CDR3 size: 17 residues. Trimming cost V 5 bases and J 6 bases; bases outside gene matches: 11. The V call is TRBV7-9, the J call TRBJ1-6; 9 bases fit TRBD1. The receptor's source is a human donor in a cohort sampled during active COVID-19. Source material: peripheral blood. As DNA, the CDR3 is TGTGCCAGCAGCCCACCACTACAGGGGGCTGGTAATTCACCCCTCCACTTT. This codes for CASSPPLQGAGNSPLHF.